This TCR beta chain was found in a study of a mutant IDH1 vaccine in newly diagnosed glioma. Assay: immunoSEQ multiplex PCR; the TCRdb copy retains only in-frame clones and omits some. The sample has around 44,000 clones, roughly 84% seen once. A single count supports this clone. Antigen specificity is unknown. Time point indicated: week 35, safety follow-up. What each vaccine dose contained was 300 ug of mutant IDH1 20-mer peptide, accompanied by topical imiquimod. V was clipped by 5 bases and J by 7 bases, with 21 bases between them. The CDR3 length is 16 residues. CDR1 and CDR2 from the germline V gene are LNHNV and YYDKDF (reference sequence).

The chain carries TRBV15 and TRBJ2-1, with a tentative D call TRBD1 (6 bases). The source is a man aged 40-55 years with glioma. The specimen was PBMCs, collected from a glioma patient whose treatment included an IDH1 peptide vaccine. As DNA, the CDR3 is TGTGCCACCAGCGGCGGGCAGGGGTCAATTGGGAATGAGCAGTTCTTC. Amino acid sequence: CATSGGQGSIGNEQFF.